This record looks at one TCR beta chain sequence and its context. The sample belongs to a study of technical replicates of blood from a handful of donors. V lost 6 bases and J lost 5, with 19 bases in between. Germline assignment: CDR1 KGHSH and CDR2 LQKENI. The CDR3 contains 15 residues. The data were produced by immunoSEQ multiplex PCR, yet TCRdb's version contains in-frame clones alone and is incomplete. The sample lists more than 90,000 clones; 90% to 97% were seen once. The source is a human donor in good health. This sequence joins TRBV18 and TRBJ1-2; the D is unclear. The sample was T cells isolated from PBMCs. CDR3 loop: CASSPQTENLYGYTF. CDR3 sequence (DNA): TGTGCCAGCTCCCCGCAAACAGAAAACCTTTATGGCTACACCTTC.